Presented here are 16 T cell receptor beta chains from one specimen sequenced in a study of identical twins. TCRdb re-called the 5' RACE reads through MiXCR, storing one row per CDR3 protein. The sample records approximately 700,000 distinct CDR3 sequences, roughly 6.2% being singletons. Sequencing was done on a sample of naive T cells sorted from blood. These TCRs come from a man between 18 and 29 years old in good health.

In regard to this clonotype: A much larger clone is a single base away; this may be a read error. The chain joins TRBV29-1 to TRBJ2-3, with TRBD2 matching over 11 bases. J lost 5 bases, V lost 5 bases, and 9 bases had no gene match. The CDR3 runs 15 residues. Germline values: CDR1 SQVTM, CDR2 ANQGSEA. CDR3: CSVPVAGGPLDTQYF. The CDR3, as DNA: TGCAGCGTTCCCGTAGCGGGAGGGCCCTTAGATACGCAGTATTTT.

This clonotype turned up a few times. The chain uses TRBV6-1 and TRBJ2-1, with D unclear. CDR3 length: 14 residues. CDR1 is MNHNS, CDR2 SASEGT, per germline. V lost 3 bases to trimming and J lost 3 bases, with 9 bases between them. This CDR3 reads CASSDRRSYNEQFF. The CDR3 DNA follows: TGTGCCAGCAGTGACCGGCGAAGCTACAATGAGCAGTTCTTC.

This clonotype appeared many times. This sequence joins TRBV11-2 and TRBJ2-2, with D unclear. This CDR3 contains 14 residues. The germline V and J ends were trimmed by 2 bases and 5 bases, with 9 bases remaining between them. Germline V lookup: CDR1 SGHAT, CDR2 FQNNGV. The CDR3 nucleotides read TGTGCCAGCAGCTTAATAGCTGTAACCGGGGAGCTGTTTTTT. Translating it yields CASSLIAVTGELFF. The variable domain in full, with the rest retrieved from reference TRBV11-2 and TRBJ2-2, is EAGVAQSPRYKIIEKRQSVAFWCNPISGHATLYWYQQILGQGPKLLIQFQNNGVVDDSQLPKDRFSAERLKGVDSTLKIQPAKLEDSAVYLCASSLIAVTGELFFGEGSRLTVL.

This clonotype occurred many times. V is TRBV5-1 and J is TRBJ1-6; no reliable D call. Germline V gene data show CDR1 as SGHRS and CDR2 as YFSETQ. Trimming shortened V by 0 bases and J by 0 bases, and 7 bases separated the two germline ends. CDR3 size: 16 residues. In DNA form, the CDR3 reads TGCGCCAGCAGCTTGGGGCGGAGCTCCTATAATTCACCCCTCCACTTT. Its translation is CASSLGRSSYNSPLHF.

The chain joins TRBV7-9 to TRBJ2-1; 8 bases map to TRBD2. The germline V gene has CDR1 SEHNR and CDR2 FQNEAQ (reference sequence). This CDR3 region has 17 residues. V trimming: 3 bases; J trimming: 4 bases; junction bases outside the gene matches: 11. CDR3 sequence: CASSFLRRAGGYNEQFF. The CDR3 DNA is TGTGCCAGCAGCTTTCTTCGGCGGGCGGGGGGATACAATGAGCAGTTCTTC.

There are a few counts of this clonotype. This chain joins TRBV20-1 and TRBJ2-3; TRBD2 aligns across 11 bases. From germline, CDR1 is DFQATT and CDR2 SNEGSKA (reference sequence). This CDR3 is 15 amino acids long. J lost 3 bases, V lost 1 base, and 3 bases had no gene match. Written as DNA, the CDR3 is TGCAGTGCTAGAGTTAGCGGGAGGGCGACAGATACGCAGTATTTT. Amino acids: CSARVSGRATDTQYF.

This clonotype showed up many times. This sequence joins TRBV7-7 and TRBJ2-2, with TRBD2 matching over 7 bases. This CDR3 spans 15 amino acids. Trimming took 2 bases from V and 7 from J; bases not matched to a gene: 7. Germline V gives CDR1 SSHAT, CDR2 FNYEAQ (reference sequence). The CDR3 here is CASSLTAGVDGELFF. In DNA form, the CDR3 reads TGTGCCAGCAGCTTAACGGCGGGAGTGGACGGGGAGCTGTTTTTT. Full variable domain (missing parts from reference TRBV7-7 and TRBJ2-2): GAGVSQSPRYKVTKRGQDVTLRCDPISSHATLYWYQQALGQGPEFLTYFNYEAQPDKSGLPSDRFSAERPEGSISTLTIQRTEQRDSAMYRCASSLTAGVDGELFFGEGSRLTVL.

This clonotype came up many times. The DNA for the CDR3 is TGCAGTCCTTGGTCGTCAGTTAATGAGCAGTTCTTC. It codes for CSPWSSVNEQFF. This chain connects TRBV20-1 to TRBJ2-1; D not resolved. The CDR3 has 12 residues. Trimming took 8 bases from V and 7 from J, leaving 15 bases between them. CDR1 is DFQATT, CDR2 SNEGSKA, per germline (reference sequence).

This clonotype was picked up a small number of times. The gene calls are TRBV4-1 and TRBJ2-1, with D perhaps matching TRBD2 (6 bases). Trimming removed 4 bases from V and 4 bases from J, with 20 bases in between. CDR1 is MGHRA and CDR2 is YSYEKL in the germline V gene. The CDR3 is 17 residues long. CDR3 sequence reads: CASSPIFGSGPYNEQFF. The CDR3 DNA is TGCGCCAGCAGCCCCATATTTGGAAGCGGGCCTTACAATGAGCAGTTCTTC.

V is TRBV12-3 or TRBV12-4 and J is TRBJ1-2; the match to TRBD1 covers 9 bases. The CDR3 covers 15 residues. The J segment lost 3 bases and the V segment lost 5 bases, leaving 7 bases of the junction unmatched. Here the CDR3 reads CASSDPGQGYYGYTF. The CDR3 coding sequence is TGTGCCAGCAGTGACCCGGGACAGGGATACTATGGCTACACCTTC.

The gene calls are TRBV12-3 or TRBV12-4 and TRBJ2-7, with 7 bases that match TRBD1. The CDR3 is made up of 16 amino acids. Trimming at V came to 1 base and at J to 2 bases, leaving 8 bases not matched to a gene. DNA for the CDR3: TGTGCCAGCAGTTTAGAAGGATGGACAGGAACCTACGAGCAGTACTTC. Protein sequence: CASSLEGWTGTYEQYF.

This clonotype was seen many times. The chain has TRBV4-3 and TRBJ2-3; D unclear. Trimming took off 1 base at V and 0 bases at J, with 2 bases between the two ends. The CDR3 has 13 residues. Germline V gene lookup returns CDR1 LGHNA and CDR2 YSLEER. The CDR3 DNA reads TGCGCCAGCAGCCAAGGAAGCACAGATACGCAGTATTTT. It is translated as CASSQGSTDTQYF.

This clonotype has a handful of counts. This sequence joins TRBV12-3 or TRBV12-4 and TRBJ1-2, with unresolved D. V shed 6 bases and J shed 5 bases, with 13 bases lying between them. There are 13 residues in the CDR3. For the CDR3, the DNA is TGTGCCAGCAGGGGTTACCCCGTTTATGGCTACACCTTC. This translates into CASRGYPVYGYTF.

The chain is built from TRBV18 and TRBJ1-5; 9 bases align to TRBD1. The germline CDR1 and CDR2 sequences are KGHSH and LQKENI. Trimming cost V 2 bases and J 6 bases; bases outside gene matches: 11. CDR3 length equals 17 residues. CDR3 DNA sequence: TGTGCCAGCTCACCAGTTGCGGGACAGGGAACCACTCAGCCCCAGCATTTT. It encodes CASSPVAGQGTTQPQHF.

The sample holds a few counts of this clonotype. The chain uses TRBV11-2 and TRBJ2-3, with D unclear. Between the trimmed V and J ends, which lost 5 bases and 3 bases, there was a span of 18 bases. The CDR3 consists of 16 residues. Germline CDR1 reads SGHAT; CDR2 reads FQNNGV. Here the CDR3 DNA reads TGTGCCAGCAGCAAACTGGATAGCCGACGGACAGATACGCAGTATTTT. Translating it yields CASSKLDSRRTDTQYF.

Ten or more counts support this clonotype. The V and J genes are TRBV20-1 and TRBJ2-7, with TRBD1 matching over 9 bases. In germline, CDR1 is DFQATT, CDR2 SNEGSKA (reference sequence). V lost 0 bases and J lost 7; bases outside the gene matches: 10. CDR3 size: 15 residues. In nucleotides, the CDR3 is TGCAGTGCTAGAGACGACAGGGGGATCCACGGGGAGCAGTACTTC. This encodes CSARDDRGIHGEQYF.